This record concerns one T cell receptor (beta chain) sequence. Its specificity is unknown. Naive-designated CD8 cells lacked CD45RO, were positively enriched for CCR7, and omitted terminally differentiated effector memory CD45RA+ cells. This sample is part of a study of shared clonotypes between healthy human individuals. General study findings and limits: When compared with the clonotypes that were shared by all four sorted-subset donors, the non-shared clonotypes turned out to have lower generation probabilities.

Using immunoSEQ multiplex PCR, the repertoire was profiled, and TCRdb retains in-frame clones only, with some absent. The sample includes hundreds of thousands of clones, 80% to 95% of them seen just once. CDR1 and CDR2 from the germline V gene are LNHDA and SQIVND (reference sequence). The CDR3 is 11 amino acids. Trimming took off 4 bases at V and 6 bases at J, with 7 bases between the two ends. The chain joins TRBV19 to TRBJ2-7; D call uncertain. This clonotype was obtained from a man aged 25-45 years in good health. Sequencing was performed on naive CD8+ T cells sorted from blood. The DNA for the CDR3 is TGTGCCAGTAGTAAACTGGGCGAGCAGTACTTC. As protein: CASSKLGEQYF.